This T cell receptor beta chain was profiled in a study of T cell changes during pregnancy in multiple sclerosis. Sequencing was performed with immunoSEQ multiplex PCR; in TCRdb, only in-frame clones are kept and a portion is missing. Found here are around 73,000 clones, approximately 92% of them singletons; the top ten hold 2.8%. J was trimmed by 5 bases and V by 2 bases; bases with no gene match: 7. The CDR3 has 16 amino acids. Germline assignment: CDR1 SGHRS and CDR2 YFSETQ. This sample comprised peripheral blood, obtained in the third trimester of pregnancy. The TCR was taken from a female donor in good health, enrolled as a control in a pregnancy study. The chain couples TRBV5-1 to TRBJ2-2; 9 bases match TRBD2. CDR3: CASSLVSGGQTGELFF. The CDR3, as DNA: TGCGCCAGCAGCTTAGTTAGCGGGGGCCAAACCGGGGAGCTGTTTTTT.